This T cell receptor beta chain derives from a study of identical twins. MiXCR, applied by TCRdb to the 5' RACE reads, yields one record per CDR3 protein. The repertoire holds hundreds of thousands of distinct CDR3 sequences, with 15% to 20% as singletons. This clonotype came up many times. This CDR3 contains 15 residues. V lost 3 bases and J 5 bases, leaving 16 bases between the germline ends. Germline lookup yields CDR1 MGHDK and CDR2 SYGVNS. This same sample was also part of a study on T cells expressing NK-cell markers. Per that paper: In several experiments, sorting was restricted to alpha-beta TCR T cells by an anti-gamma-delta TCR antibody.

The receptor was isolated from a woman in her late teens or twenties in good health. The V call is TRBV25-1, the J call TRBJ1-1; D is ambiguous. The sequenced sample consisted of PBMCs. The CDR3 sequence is CASSDLGRGVTEAFF. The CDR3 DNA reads TGTGCCAGCAGTGACCTAGGACGGGGTGTGACTGAAGCTTTCTTT.